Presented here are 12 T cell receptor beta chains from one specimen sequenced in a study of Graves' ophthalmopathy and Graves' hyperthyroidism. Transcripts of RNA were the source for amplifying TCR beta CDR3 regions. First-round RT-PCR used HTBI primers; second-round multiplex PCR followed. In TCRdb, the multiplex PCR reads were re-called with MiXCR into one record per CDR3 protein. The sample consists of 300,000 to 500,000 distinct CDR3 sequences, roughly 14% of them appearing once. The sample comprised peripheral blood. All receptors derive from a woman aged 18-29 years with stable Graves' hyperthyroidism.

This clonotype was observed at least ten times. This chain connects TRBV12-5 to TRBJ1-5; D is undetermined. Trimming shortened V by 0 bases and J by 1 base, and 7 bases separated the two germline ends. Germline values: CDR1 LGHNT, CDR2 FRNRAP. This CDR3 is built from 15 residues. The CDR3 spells CASGLVAGSNQPQHF. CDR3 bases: TGTGCTAGTGGTTTGGTAGCTGGGAGCAATCAGCCCCAGCATTTT.

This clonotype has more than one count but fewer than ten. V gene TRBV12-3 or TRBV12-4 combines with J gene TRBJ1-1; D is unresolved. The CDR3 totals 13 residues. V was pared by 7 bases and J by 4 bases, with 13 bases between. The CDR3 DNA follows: TGTGCCAGCAAAATCAGTCTGGGCACTGAAGCTTTCTTT. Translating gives CASKISLGTEAFF.

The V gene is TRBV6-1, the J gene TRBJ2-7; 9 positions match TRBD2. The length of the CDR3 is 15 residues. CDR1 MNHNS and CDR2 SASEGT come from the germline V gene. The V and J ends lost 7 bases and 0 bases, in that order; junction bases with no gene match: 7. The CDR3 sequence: CASKGLAGSSYEQYF. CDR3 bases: TGTGCCAGCAAGGGGCTAGCGGGGAGCTCCTACGAGCAGTACTTC.

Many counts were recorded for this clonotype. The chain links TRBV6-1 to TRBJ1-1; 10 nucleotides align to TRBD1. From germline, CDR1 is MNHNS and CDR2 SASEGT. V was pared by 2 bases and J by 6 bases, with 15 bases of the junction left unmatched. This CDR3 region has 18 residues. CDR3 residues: CASSERRRGQGLVSEAFF. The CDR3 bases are TGTGCCAGCAGTGAAAGGCGGAGGGGACAGGGGTTGGTCTCTGAAGCTTTCTTT.

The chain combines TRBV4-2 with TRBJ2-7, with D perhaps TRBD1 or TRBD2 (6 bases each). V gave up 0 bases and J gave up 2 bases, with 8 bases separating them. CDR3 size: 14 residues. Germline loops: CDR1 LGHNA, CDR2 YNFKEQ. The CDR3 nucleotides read TGTGCCAGCAGCCAAGAGGGGGGCACCTACGAGCAGTACTTC. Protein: CASSQEGGTYEQYF.

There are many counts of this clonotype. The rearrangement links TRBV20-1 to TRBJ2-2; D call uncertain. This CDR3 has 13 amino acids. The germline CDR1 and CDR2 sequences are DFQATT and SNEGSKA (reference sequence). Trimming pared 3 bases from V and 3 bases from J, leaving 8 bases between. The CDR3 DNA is TGCAGTGCTAGGACATCTTACACCGGGGAGCTGTTTTTT. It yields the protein CSARTSYTGELFF.

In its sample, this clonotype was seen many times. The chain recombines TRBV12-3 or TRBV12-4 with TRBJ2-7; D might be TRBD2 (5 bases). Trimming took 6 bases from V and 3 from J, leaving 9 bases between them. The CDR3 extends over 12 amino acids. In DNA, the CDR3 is TGTGCCAGCAGCGGGGTCAGCTACGAGCAGTACTTC. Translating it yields CASSGVSYEQYF.

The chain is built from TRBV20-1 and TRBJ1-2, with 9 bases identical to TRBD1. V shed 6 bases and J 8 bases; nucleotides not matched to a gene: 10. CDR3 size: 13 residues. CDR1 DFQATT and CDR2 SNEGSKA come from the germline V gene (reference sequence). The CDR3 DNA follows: TGCAGTGCGGTCCGGGACAGGGTCGAGGGCTACACCTTC. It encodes CSAVRDRVEGYTF.

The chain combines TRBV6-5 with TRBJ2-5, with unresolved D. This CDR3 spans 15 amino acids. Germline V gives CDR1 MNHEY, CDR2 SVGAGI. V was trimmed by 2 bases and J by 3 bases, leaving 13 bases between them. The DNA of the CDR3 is TGTGCCAGCAGTTACGGCAGTTTGGGCAAAGAGACCCAGTACTTC. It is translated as CASSYGSLGKETQYF.

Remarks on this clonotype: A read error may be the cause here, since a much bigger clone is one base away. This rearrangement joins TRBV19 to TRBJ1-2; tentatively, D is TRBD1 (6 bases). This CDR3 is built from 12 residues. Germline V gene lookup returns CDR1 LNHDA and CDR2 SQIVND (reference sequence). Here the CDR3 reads CASSLGTFGYAF. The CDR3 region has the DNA TGTGCCAGTAGCCTCGGGACATTTGGCTACGCCTTC.

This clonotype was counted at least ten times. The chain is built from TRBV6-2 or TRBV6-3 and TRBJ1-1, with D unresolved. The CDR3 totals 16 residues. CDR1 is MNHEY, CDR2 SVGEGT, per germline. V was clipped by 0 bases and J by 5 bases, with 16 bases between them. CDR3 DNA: TGTGCCAGCAGTTACTCGATGGCCGGGAGCAATACTGAAGCTTTCTTT. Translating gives CASSYSMAGSNTEAFF.

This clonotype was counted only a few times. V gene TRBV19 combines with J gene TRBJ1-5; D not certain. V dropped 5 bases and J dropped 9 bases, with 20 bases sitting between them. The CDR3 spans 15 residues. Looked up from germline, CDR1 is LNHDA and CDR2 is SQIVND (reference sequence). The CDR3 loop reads CASSVIDISNWPQHF. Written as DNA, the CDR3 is TGTGCCAGTAGTGTGATTGACATCTCCAACTGGCCCCAGCATTTT.